The rows below give T cell receptor beta chains drawn from one sample of a study of blood T cell repertoires in COVID-19. The method was immunoSEQ multiplex PCR; TCRdb's version includes in-frame clones alone and lacks a portion of them. Among 110,000 to 150,000 clones listed, around 81% were seen once. Source material: peripheral blood. These receptors were collected from a woman between 50 and 59 years old with acute or convalescent COVID-19. The CDR3 runs from the conserved cysteine through the conserved F or W. Fields, in order: J gene, clone size, V gene, D gene, CDR3 protein, CDR3 DNA. The D gene is left open where the match is weak. Size is stated for part of the rows, as once, few or many counts, or as a class when the clone is expanded.

TRBJ2-3 . TRBV11-2 . CASSSHGGNTDTQYF TGTGCCAGCAGTTCCCACGGGGGAAACACAGATACGCAGTATTTT
TRBJ1-1 few TRBV6-4 TRBD1 CASSRTGDTEAFF TGTGCCAGCAGCAGGACAGGGGACACTGAAGCTTTCTTT
TRBJ2-1 . TRBV13 . CASSVRVYNEQFF TGTGCCAGCAGCGTCCGGGTGTACAATGAGCAGTTCTTC
TRBJ2-1 . TRBV11-2 TRBD1 CASSLRTGAYNEQFF TGTGCCAGCAGCCTAAGGACAGGGGCGTACAATGAGCAGTTCTTC
TRBJ1-2 . TRBV7-2 TRBD1 CASSLGQGVSGYTF TGTGCCAGCAGCTTAGGACAGGGGGTTTCCGGCTACACCTTC
TRBJ1-2 once TRBV6-5 TRBD1 CASSIQTGRDGYTF TGTGCCAGCAGTATACAGACAGGGCGAGATGGCTACACCTTC
TRBJ1-6 . TRBV3-1/TRBV3-2 TRBD1 CASSRGQGSSYNSPLHF TGTGCCAGCAGCCGCGGACAGGGCAGCTCCTATAATTCACCCCTCCACTTT
TRBJ1-4 . TRBV5-1 TRBD1 CASSRGQSNEKLFF TGCGCCAGCAGCCGGGGACAGTCTAATGAAAAACTGTTTTTT
TRBJ1-1 . TRBV7-3 . CASSFQGNTEAFF TGTGCCAGCAGCTTCCAGGGGAACACTGAAGCTTTCTTT
TRBJ2-1 . TRBV6-5 . CASSSGAGPYNEQFF TGTGCCAGCAGCTCCGGAGCTGGCCCCTACAATGAGCAGTTCTTC
TRBJ1-1 . TRBV27 . CASSLIGNTRLRSGPGAEAFF TGTGCCAGCAGTTTAATAGGGAATACACGGCTGAGGTCAGGGCCGGGGGCTGAAGCTTTCTTT
TRBJ1-4 . TRBV11-1 . CASSPREDTYEKLFF TGTGCCAGCAGCCCCCGGGAGGACACTTATGAAAAACTGTTTTTT
TRBJ1-5 few TRBV9 . CARSVGGGNNQPQHF TGTGCCCGCAGCGTAGGGGGGGGGAACAATCAGCCCCAGCATTTT
TRBJ2-7 . TRBV27 TRBD1 CASSPRTGTIYEQYF TGTGCCAGCAGTCCAAGGACAGGGACAATCTACGAGCAGTACTTC
TRBJ2-2 once TRBV28 . CASSLGRITGELFF TGTGCCAGCAGTTTAGGCAGAATCACCGGGGAGCTGTTTTTT
TRBJ1-1 once TRBV11-3 . CASSLTGNTEAFF TGTGCCAGCAGCTTGACAGGTAACACTGAAGCTTTCTTT
TRBJ2-2 . TRBV9 . CASSSREQNTGELFF TGTGCCAGCAGCTCGAGGGAGCAGAACACCGGGGAGCTGTTTTTT
TRBJ2-3 . TRBV28 . CASSSGGADTQYF TGTGCCAGCAGTAGTGGCGGGGCAGATACGCAGTATTTT
TRBJ2-7 . TRBV4-3 TRBD1 CASSQERGPNYEQYF TGCGCCAGCAGCCAAGAGAGGGGGCCGAACTACGAGCAGTACTTC
TRBJ1-1 . TRBV19 TRBD1 CASSIRQGARYTEAFF TGTGCCAGTAGTATCAGGCAGGGGGCGAGGTACACTGAAGCTTTCTTT
TRBJ2-7 few TRBV7-6 . CASSLGPQRSSYEQYF TGTGCCAGCAGCTTAGGACCCCAGCGAAGCTCCTACGAGCAGTACTTC
TRBJ1-6 . TRBV7-2 . CASSLSAAENSPLHF TGTGCCAGCAGCTTAAGCGCGGCTGAAAATTCACCCCTCCACTTT
TRBJ1-1 . TRBV7-3 . CASSSNMNTEAFF TGTGCCAGCAGCTCCAACATGAACACTGAAGCTTTCTTT
TRBJ2-7 . TRBV5-6 . CASIFPGTPSYEQYF TGTGCCAGCATCTTTCCCGGGACACCAAGCTACGAGCAGTACTTC
TRBJ1-1 . TRBV19 . CASSAAAAGNTEAFF TGTGCCAGTTCAGCGGCAGCAGCCGGGAACACTGAAGCTTTCTTT
TRBJ2-1 . TRBV7-3 . CASSPKGGGDNEQFF TGTGCCAGCAGCCCCAAGGGTGGGGGCGACAATGAGCAGTTCTTC
TRBJ1-6 . TRBV19 . CASNLSGNSPLHF TGTGCCAGTAACCTCTCGGGGAATTCACCCCTCCACTTT
TRBJ1-4 . TRBV12-3/TRBV12-4 . CASSLAGRGKLFF TGTGCCAGCAGTTTGGCGGGCCGCGGAAAACTGTTTTTT
TRBJ1-2 few TRBV6-5 . CASRNTGHPYGYTF TGTGCCAGCAGGAATACGGGACACCCCTATGGCTACACCTTC
TRBJ1-5 . TRBV11-2 . CASSLQPSNQPQHF TGTGCCAGCAGCCTACAGCCTAGCAATCAGCCCCAGCATTTT
TRBJ1-5 few TRBV12-5 . CASGLVQIDQPQHF TGTGCTAGTGGTTTGGTACAGATTGATCAGCCCCAGCATTTT
TRBJ2-1 . TRBV11-3 . CASSLGQGREGEQFF TGTGCCAGCAGCTTAGGACAGGGGCGGGAGGGTGAGCAGTTCTTC
TRBJ2-3 . TRBV28 TRBD1 CASSLSDRTPSTDTQYF TGTGCCAGCAGTTTATCGGACAGGACCCCTAGCACAGATACGCAGTATTTT
TRBJ1-2 . TRBV5-1 TRBD1 CASSLGQGVFGYTF TGCGCCAGCAGCCTGGGACAGGGAGTTTTTGGCTACACCTTC
TRBJ1-1 . TRBV19 . CASTGQTEAFF TGTGCCAGTACTGGACAGACTGAAGCTTTCTTT
TRBJ1-5 . TRBV7-8 . CASSFRGNQPQHF TGTGCCAGCAGCTTTAGGGGAAATCAGCCCCAGCATTTT
TRBJ2-1 . TRBV5-1 . CASSVNAGSDEQFF TGCGCCAGCAGCGTAAATGCGGGGTCCGATGAGCAGTTCTTC